The clone carrying this TCR beta chain was recorded many times. Its antigen is unidentified. The data stem from a study of T-cell reconstitution after alpha-beta-depleted transplantation in children. Using unique molecular identifiers, the investigators prepared the TCRbeta library. TCRdb passed the PCR reads through MiXCR, listing each CDR3 protein once. Of hundreds of thousands of distinct CDR3 sequences listed, roughly 25% were seen once; the top ten hold 4% to 5.5%. Germline lookup yields CDR1 LGHNA and CDR2 YNFKEQ. This CDR3 comprises 16 residues. With 0 bases clipped from V and 6 bases from J, the junction kept 9 bases outside the gene matches. Findings and limits, study-wide: High day-60 TCRbeta diversity in some patients came from surviving recipient T cells and thymic progenitors. By about two months after transplant, alpha-beta T cells reportedly arose from several hundred graft clones that had expanded.

The sample in question was PBMCs, mostly from graft donor cells, obtained 360 days after TCRalphabeta/CD19-depleted stem cell transplant. The TCR was taken from a female patient aged 2-10 years who had a stem cell transplant for congenital amegakaryocytic thrombocytopenia, so the T cells may come from the graft donor. This rearrangement joins TRBV4-2 to TRBJ2-7, with 9 bases identical to TRBD1. This CDR3 is CASSQDPGTGRLEQYF. CDR3 bases: TGTGCCAGCAGCCAAGATCCCGGGACAGGGCGACTCGAGCAGTACTTC.